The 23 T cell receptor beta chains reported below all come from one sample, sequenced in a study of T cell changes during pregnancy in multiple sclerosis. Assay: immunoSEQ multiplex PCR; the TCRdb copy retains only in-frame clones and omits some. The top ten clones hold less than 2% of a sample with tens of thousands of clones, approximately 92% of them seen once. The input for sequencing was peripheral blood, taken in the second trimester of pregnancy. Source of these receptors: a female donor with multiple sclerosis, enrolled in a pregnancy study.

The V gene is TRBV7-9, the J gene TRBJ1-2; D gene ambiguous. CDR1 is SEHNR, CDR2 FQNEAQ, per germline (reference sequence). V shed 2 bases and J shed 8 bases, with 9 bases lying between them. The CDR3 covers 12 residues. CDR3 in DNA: TGTGCCAGCAGCTTATATAACCAGGGCTACACCTTC. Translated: CASSLYNQGYTF.

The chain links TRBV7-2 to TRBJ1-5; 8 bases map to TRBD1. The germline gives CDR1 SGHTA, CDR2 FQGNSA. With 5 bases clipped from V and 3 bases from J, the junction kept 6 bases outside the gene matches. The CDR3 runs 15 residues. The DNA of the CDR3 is TGTGCCAGCAGCCCGGACAGGGCTTACAATCAGCCCCAGCATTTT. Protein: CASSPDRAYNQPQHF. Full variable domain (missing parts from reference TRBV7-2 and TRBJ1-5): GAGVSQSPSNKVTEKGKDVELRCDPISGHTALYWYRQSLGQGLEFLIYFQGNSAPDKSGLPSDRFSAERTGGSVSTLTIQRTQQEDSAVYLCASSPDRAYNQPQHFGDGTRLSIL.

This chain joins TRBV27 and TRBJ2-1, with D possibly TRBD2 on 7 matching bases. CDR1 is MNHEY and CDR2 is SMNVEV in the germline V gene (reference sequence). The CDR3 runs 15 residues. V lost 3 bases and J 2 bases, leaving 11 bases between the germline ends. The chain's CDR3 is CASSLGGAPYNEQFF. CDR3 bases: TGTGCCAGCAGTTTGGGGGGGGCCCCCTACAATGAGCAGTTCTTC.

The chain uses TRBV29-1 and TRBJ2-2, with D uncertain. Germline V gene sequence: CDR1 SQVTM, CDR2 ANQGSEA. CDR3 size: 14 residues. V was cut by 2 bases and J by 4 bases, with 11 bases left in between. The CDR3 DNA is TGCAGCGTTGAATTGGAGAGTTCCACCGGGGAGCTGTTTTTT. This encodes CSVELESSTGELFF.

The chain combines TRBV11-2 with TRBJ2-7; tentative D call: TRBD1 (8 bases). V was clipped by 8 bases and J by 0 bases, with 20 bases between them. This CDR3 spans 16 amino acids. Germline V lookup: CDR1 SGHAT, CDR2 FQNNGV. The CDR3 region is CASEPTTGEGSYEQYF. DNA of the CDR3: TGTGCCAGCGAACCCACGACAGGGGAGGGCTCCTACGAGCAGTACTTC.

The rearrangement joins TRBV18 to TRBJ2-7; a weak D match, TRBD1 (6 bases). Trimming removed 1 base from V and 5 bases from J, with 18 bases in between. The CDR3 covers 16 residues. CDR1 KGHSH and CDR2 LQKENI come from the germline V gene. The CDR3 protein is CASSPLPADRSNEQYF. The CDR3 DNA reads TGTGCCAGCTCACCACTTCCAGCGGACAGATCCAACGAGCAGTACTTC.

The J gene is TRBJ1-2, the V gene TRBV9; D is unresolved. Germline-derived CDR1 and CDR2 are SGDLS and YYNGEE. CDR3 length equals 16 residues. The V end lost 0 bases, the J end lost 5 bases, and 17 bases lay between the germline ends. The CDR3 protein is CASSVGSVVLDYGYTF. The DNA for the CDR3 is TGTGCCAGCAGCGTAGGATCGGTAGTTTTAGATTATGGCTACACCTTC.

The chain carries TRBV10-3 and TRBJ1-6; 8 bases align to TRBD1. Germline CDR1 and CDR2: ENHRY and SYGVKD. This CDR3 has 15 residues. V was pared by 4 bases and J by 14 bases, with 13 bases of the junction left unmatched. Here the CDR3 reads CAISGWTGQSEALHF. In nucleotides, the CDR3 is TGTGCCATCAGTGGTTGGACAGGGCAATCGGAGGCCCTCCACTTT.

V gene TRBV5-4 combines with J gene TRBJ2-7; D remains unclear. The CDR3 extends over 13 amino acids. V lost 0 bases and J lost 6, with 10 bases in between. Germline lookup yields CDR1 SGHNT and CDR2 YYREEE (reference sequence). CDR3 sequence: CASSLDQFREQYF. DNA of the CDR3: TGTGCCAGCAGCTTGGATCAGTTCCGCGAGCAGTACTTC.

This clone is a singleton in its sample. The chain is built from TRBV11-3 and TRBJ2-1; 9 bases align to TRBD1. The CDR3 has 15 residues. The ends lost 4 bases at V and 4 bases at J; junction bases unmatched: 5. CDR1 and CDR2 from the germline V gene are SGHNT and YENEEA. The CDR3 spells CASSSRGTGYNEQFF. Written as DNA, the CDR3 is TGTGCCAGCAGCTCCAGAGGGACAGGGTACAATGAGCAGTTCTTC.

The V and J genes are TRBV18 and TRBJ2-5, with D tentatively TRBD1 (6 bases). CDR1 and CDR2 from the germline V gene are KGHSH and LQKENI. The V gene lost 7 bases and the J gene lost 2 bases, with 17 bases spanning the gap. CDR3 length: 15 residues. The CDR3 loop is CASCDPGTRQETQYF. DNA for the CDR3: TGTGCCAGCTGCGATCCCGGGACAAGACAAGAGACCCAGTACTTC. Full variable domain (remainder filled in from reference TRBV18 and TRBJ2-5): NAGVMQNPRHLVRRRGQEARLRCSPMKGHSHVYWYRQLPEEGLKFMVYLQKENIIDESGMPKERFSAEFPKEGPSILRIQQVVRGDSAAYFCASCDPGTRQETQYFGPGTRLLVL.

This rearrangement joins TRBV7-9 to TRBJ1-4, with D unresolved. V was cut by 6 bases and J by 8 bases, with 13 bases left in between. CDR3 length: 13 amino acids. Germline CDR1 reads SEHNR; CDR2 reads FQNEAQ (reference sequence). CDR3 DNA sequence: TGTGCCAGCAGACTACGGGATAGGGAAAAACTGTTTTTT. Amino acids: CASRLRDREKLFF.

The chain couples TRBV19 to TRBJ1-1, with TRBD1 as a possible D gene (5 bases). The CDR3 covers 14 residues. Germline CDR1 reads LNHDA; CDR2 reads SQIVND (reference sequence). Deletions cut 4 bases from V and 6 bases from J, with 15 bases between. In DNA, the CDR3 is TGTGCCAGTAGTACGACCAGGGTTAGAGCTGAAGCTTTCTTT. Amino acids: CASSTTRVRAEAFF.

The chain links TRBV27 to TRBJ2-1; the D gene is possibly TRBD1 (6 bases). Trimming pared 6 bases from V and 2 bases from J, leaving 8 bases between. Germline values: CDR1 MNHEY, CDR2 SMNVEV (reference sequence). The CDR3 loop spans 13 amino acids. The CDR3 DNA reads TGTGCCAGCAGCCAGGGGACCTACAATGAGCAGTTCTTC. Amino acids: CASSQGTYNEQFF.

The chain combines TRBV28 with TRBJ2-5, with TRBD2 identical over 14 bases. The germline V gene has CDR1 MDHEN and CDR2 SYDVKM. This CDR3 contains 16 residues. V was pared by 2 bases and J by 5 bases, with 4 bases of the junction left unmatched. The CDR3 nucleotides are TGTGCCAGCAGTTTACCGGGACTAGCGGGAGTGGAGACCCAGTACTTC. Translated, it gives CASSLPGLAGVETQYF.

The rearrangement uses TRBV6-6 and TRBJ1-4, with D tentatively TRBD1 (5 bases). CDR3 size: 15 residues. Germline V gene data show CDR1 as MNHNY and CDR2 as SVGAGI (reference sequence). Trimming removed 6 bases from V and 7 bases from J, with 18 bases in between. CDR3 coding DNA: TGTGCCAGCAGCCCGGCCGGGCGGGGCGGTGAAAAACTGTTTTTT. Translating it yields CASSPAGRGGEKLFF.

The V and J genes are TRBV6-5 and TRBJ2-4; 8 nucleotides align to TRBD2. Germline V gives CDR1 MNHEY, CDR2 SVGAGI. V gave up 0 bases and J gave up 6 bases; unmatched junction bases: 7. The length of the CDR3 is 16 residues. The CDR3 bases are TGTGCCAGCAGTTACTCGCAGCGGGGGCTTGGAAACATTCAGTACTTC. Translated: CASSYSQRGLGNIQYF.

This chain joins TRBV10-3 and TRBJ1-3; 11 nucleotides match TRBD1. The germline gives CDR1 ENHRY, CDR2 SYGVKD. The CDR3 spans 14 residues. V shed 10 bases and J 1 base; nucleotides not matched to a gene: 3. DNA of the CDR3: TGTGCCACCGGACAGGGGGCATCTGGAAACACCATATATTTT. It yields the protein CATGQGASGNTIYF.

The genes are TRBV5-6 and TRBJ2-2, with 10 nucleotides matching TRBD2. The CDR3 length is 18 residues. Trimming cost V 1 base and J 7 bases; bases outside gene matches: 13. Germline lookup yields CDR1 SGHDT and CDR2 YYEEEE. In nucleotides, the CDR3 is TGTGCCAGCAGCTTGAGGCTAGCGGGGGCCTTGGGGTTCGGGGAGCTGTTTTTT. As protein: CASSLRLAGALGFGELFF. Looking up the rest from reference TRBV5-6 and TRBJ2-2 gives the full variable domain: DAGVTQSPTHLIKTRGQQVTLRCSPKSGHDTVSWYQQALGQGPQFIFQYYEEEERQRGNFPDRFSGHQFPNYSSELNVNALLLGDSALYLCASSLRLAGALGFGELFFGEGSRLTVL.

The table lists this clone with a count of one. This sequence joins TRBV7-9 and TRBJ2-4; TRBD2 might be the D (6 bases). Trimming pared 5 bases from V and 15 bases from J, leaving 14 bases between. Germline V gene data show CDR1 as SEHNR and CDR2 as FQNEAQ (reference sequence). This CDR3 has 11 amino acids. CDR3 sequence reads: CASSRDSFRYF. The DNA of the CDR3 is TGTGCCAGCAGCCGGGACTCTTTTCGGTACTTC.

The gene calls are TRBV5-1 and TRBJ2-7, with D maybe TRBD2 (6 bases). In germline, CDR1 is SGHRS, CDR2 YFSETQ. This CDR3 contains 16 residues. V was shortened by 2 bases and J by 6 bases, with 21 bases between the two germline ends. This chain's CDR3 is CASSFTREALTLEQYF. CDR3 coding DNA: TGCGCCAGCAGCTTCACGAGGGAGGCCCTTACTCTCGAGCAGTACTTC.

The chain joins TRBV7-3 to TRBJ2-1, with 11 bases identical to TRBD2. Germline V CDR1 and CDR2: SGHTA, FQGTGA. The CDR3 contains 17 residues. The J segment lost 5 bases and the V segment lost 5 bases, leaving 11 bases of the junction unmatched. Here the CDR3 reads CASSPRSGGLADNEQFF. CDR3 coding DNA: TGTGCCAGCAGCCCCCGAAGCGGGGGACTAGCGGACAATGAGCAGTTCTTC.

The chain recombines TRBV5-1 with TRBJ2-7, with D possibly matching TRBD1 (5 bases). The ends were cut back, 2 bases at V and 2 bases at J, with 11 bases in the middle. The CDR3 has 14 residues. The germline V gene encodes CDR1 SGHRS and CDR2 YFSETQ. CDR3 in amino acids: CASSFTTDAYEQYF. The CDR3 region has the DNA TGCGCCAGCAGCTTTACGACAGACGCCTACGAGCAGTACTTC.